The 5 T cell receptor beta chains in this list originate from one sample, sequenced in a study of monozygotic twins with cystic fibrosis (dated by TCRdb to about 2021). Library prep was done by the immunoSEQ multiplex PCR assay. What TCRdb holds here is the immuneACCESS table cut down to in-frame rearrangements. Part of the clones is not present; checked against another copy, under half of the missing clones reflect an unresolved V gene, and the others are unexplained. The sample profile shows 15,000 to 20,000 clones; 75% to 95% of them were found once. 1.6% of the sample is in the top ten clones. Material for sequencing was blood. These TCRs come from a girl aged 2 to 10 with cystic fibrosis.

V usage is TRBV2 and J usage is TRBJ2-3, with a weak D call TRBD2 (7 bases). The germline V gene has CDR1 SNHLY and CDR2 FYNNEI. The CDR3 runs to 18 residues. The V and J ends lost 2 bases and 4 bases respectively, with 22 bases between them. Written as DNA, the CDR3 is TGTGCCAGCAGTGAACCCCTCCGGAGGGGGGGAAGGGCAGATACGCAGTATTTT. This translates into CASSEPLRRGGRADTQYF.

The genes are TRBV19 and TRBJ2-3, with TRBD2 identical over 12 bases. V shed 4 bases and J 5 bases; nucleotides not matched to a gene: 10. The germline gives CDR1 LNHDA, CDR2 SQIVND (reference sequence). The CDR3 runs to 17 residues. CDR3 residues: CASSTRTSGIPEDTQYF. DNA of the CDR3: TGTGCCAGTAGTACCCGGACTAGCGGGATCCCGGAAGATACGCAGTATTTT.

The chain carries TRBV27 and TRBJ2-1; 7 bases line up with TRBD1. In germline, CDR1 is MNHEY, CDR2 SMNVEV (reference sequence). The length of the CDR3 is 13 residues. J lost 7 bases, V lost 3 bases, and 3 bases had no gene match. The CDR3 loop reads CASSFLQGNEQFF. The DNA of the CDR3 is TGTGCCAGCAGTTTTCTACAGGGGAATGAGCAGTTCTTC.

This chain joins TRBV27 and TRBJ2-7, with D perhaps TRBD1 (7 bases). This CDR3 region has 13 residues. V dropped 6 bases and J dropped 6 bases, with 15 bases sitting between them. The germline gives CDR1 MNHEY, CDR2 SMNVEV (reference sequence). CDR3 in amino acids: CASRTGVGGEQYF. CDR3 bases: TGTGCCAGCAGAACAGGGGTGGGGGGCGAGCAGTACTTC.

The rearrangement uses TRBV7-8 and TRBJ1-5; no reliable D call. Trimming pared 2 bases from V and 0 bases from J, leaving 8 bases between. This CDR3 is 15 amino acids long. Germline V gene data show CDR1 as SGHVS and CDR2 as FQNEAQ. The DNA of the CDR3 is TGTGCCAGCAGCTTACAGAGGGTTAGCAATCAGCCCCAGCATTTT. Amino acid sequence: CASSLQRVSNQPQHF.